Below, 4 T cell receptor beta chains from the same sample are listed, as sequenced in a study of T cell repertoires in cytomegalovirus infection. TCRdb called the reads again in MiXCR, with one record for every CDR3 protein. This sample yields some 220,000 distinct CDR3 sequences, of which roughly 12% are seen a single time; roughly 1.7% belongs to the top ten. Sequences were obtained from PBMCs. These receptors were collected from a human donor in good health (CMV status not recorded). Some clones in this sample may be carry-over from other donors' samples.

Many counts were recorded for this clonotype. This chain uses TRBV7-2 with TRBJ2-1; TRBD2 is a possible D gene (7 bases). The CDR3 consists of 17 residues. Germline CDR1 and CDR2: SGHTA and FQGNSA. The V and J ends lost 8 bases and 0 bases respectively, with 20 bases between them. Here the CDR3 reads CASGGASRGPSYNEQFF. CDR3 DNA: TGTGCCAGCGGGGGGGCTAGTCGGGGCCCCTCCTACAATGAGCAGTTCTTC.

This clonotype was observed many times. The J gene is TRBJ1-1, the V gene TRBV19; D gene uncertain. Trimming took 2 bases from V and 5 from J, leaving 6 bases between them. The CDR3 contains 12 residues. The V gene's germline CDR1 is LNHDA and CDR2 SQIVND (reference sequence). The CDR3 DNA follows: TGTGCCAGTAGTATAAAGGAGACTGAAGCTTTCTTT. Translating gives CASSIKETEAFF. The full variable domain, with the rest looked up from reference TRBV19 and TRBJ1-1, is DGGITQSPKYLFRKEGQNVTLSCEQNLNHDAMYWYRQDPGQGLRLIYYSQIVNDFQKGDIAEGYSVSREKKESFPLTVTSAQKNPTAFYLCASSIKETEAFFGQGTRLTVV.

There are many counts of this clonotype. This chain joins TRBV6-1 and TRBJ1-2; no clear D gene. Trimming pared 0 bases from V and 7 bases from J, leaving 9 bases between. CDR1 is MNHNS and CDR2 is SASEGT in the germline V gene. The CDR3 runs to 13 residues. The CDR3 DNA reads as TGTGCCAGCAGTGAAGCCGGATTAGGTGGCTACACCTTC. It translates to CASSEAGLGGYTF.

This clonotype was counted at least ten times. The junction differs from germline at one of its ends, possibly a read error. The chain links TRBV7-9 to TRBJ1-2, with D uncertain. The CDR3 runs 14 residues. Per the germline V gene, CDR1 is SEHNR and CDR2 is FQNEAQ (reference sequence). CDR3: CASSLANVNYGYTF. CDR3 DNA sequence: TGTGCCAGCAGCCTAGCCAATGTTAACTATGGCTACACCTTC.